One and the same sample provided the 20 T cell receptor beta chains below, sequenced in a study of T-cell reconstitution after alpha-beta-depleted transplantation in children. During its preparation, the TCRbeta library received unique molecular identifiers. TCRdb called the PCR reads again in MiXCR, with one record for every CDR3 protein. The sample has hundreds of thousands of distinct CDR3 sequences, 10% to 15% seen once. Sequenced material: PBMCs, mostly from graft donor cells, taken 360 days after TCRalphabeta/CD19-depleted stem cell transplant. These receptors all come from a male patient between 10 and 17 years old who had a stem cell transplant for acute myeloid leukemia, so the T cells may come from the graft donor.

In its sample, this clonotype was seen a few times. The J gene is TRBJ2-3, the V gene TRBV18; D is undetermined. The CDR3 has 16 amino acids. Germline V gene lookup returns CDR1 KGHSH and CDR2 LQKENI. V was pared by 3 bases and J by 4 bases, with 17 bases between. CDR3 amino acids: CASSPLGWSIADTQYF. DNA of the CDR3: TGTGCCAGCTCACCTCTGGGCTGGAGTATAGCAGATACGCAGTATTTT. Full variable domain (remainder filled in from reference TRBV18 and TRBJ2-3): NAGVMQNPRHLVRRRGQEARLRCSPMKGHSHVYWYRQLPEEGLKFMVYLQKENIIDESGMPKERFSAEFPKEGPSILRIQQVVRGDSAAYFCASSPLGWSIADTQYFGPGTRLTVL.

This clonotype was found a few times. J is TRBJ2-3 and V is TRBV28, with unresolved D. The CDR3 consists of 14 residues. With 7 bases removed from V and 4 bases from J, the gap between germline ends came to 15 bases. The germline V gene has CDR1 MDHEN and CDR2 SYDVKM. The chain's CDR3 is CASIELGKADTQYF. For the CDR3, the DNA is TGTGCCAGCATCGAGCTGGGGAAGGCAGATACGCAGTATTTT.

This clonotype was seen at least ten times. DNA of the CDR3: TGTGCCAGCAGGATGGGGGGGCCCTACTACGAGCAGTACTTC. This sequence encodes CASRMGGPYYEQYF. V is TRBV5-4 and J is TRBJ2-7; a possible D gene is TRBD2 (7 bases). CDR1 and CDR2 from the germline V gene are SGHNT and YYREEE (reference sequence). The V end was cut by 5 bases, the J end by 3 bases, with 15 bases between. This CDR3 region has 14 residues.

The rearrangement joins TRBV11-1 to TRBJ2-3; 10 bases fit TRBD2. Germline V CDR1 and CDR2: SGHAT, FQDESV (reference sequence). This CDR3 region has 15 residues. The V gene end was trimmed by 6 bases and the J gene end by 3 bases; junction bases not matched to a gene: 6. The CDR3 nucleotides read TGTGCCAGCAGGCTAGCGGGAGAGAGGACAGATACGCAGTATTTT. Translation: CASRLAGERTDTQYF.

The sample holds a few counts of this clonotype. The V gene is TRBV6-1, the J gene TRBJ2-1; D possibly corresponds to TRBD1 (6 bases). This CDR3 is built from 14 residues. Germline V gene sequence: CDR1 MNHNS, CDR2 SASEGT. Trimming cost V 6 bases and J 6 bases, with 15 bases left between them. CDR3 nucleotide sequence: TGTGCCAGCAGAGGGGGATGGTACGGCAATGAGCAGTTCTTC. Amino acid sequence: CASRGGWYGNEQFF.

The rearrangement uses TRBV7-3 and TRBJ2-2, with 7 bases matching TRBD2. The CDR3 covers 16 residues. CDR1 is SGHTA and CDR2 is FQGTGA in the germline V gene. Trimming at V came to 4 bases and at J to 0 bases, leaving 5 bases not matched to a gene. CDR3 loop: CASSSSAGTNTGELFF. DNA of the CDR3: TGTGCCAGCAGCTCATCAGCGGGAACGAACACCGGGGAGCTGTTTTTT. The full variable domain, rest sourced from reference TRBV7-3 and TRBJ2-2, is GAGVSQTPSNKVTEKGKYVELRCDPISGHTALYWYRQSLGQGPEFLIYFQGTGAADDSGLPNDRFFAVRPEGSVSTLKIQRTERGDSAVYLCASSSSAGTNTGELFFGEGSRLTVL.

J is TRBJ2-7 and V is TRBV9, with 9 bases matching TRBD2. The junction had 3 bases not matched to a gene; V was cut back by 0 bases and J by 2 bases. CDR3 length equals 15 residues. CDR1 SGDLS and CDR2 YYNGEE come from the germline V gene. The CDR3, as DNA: TGTGCCAGCAGCGTAGCGGCGGGAGGGCCCTACGAGCAGTACTTC. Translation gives CASSVAAGGPYEQYF. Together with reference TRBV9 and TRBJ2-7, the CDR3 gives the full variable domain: DSGVTQTPKHLITATGQRVTLRCSPRSGDLSVYWYQQSLDQGLQFLIQYYNGEERAKGNILERFSAQQFPDLHSELNLSSLELGDSALYFCASSVAAGGPYEQYFGPGTRLTVT.

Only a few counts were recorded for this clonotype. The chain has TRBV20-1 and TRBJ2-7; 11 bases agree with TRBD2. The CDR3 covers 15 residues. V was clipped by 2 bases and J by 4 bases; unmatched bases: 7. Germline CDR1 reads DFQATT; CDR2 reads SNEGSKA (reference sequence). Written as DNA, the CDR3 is TGCAGTGCTAGAAACCCCCCTAGCGGGAGGTACGAGCAGTACTTC. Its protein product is CSARNPPSGRYEQYF.

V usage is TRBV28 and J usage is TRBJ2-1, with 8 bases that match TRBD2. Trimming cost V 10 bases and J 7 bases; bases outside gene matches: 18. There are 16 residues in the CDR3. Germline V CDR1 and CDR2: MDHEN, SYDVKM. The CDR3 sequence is CATQPGGGLRVNEQFF. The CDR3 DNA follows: TGTGCCACCCAGCCGGGAGGGGGGCTGAGGGTAAATGAGCAGTTCTTC.

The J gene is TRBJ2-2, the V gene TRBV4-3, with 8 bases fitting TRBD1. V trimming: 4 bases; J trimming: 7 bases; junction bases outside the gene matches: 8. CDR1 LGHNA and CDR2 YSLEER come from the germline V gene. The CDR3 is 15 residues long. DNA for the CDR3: TGCGCCAGCAGCCCCCGGGACAGGTTTCGCGGGGAGCTGTTTTTT. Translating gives CASSPRDRFRGELFF.

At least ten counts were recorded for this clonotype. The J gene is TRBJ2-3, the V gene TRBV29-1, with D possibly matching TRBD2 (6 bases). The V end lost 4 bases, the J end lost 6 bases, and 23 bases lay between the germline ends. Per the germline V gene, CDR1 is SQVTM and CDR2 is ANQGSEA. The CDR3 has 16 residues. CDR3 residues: CSVVFRGTPGRDTQYF. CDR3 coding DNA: TGCAGCGTTGTTTTTCGAGGGACGCCGGGGAGGGATACGCAGTATTTT.

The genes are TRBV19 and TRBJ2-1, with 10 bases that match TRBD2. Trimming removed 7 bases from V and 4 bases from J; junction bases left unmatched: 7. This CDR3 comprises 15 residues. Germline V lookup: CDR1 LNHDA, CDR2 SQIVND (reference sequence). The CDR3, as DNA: TGTGCCAGTAAGGTAGCGGGAGGTGCATACAATGAGCAGTTCTTC. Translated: CASKVAGGAYNEQFF.

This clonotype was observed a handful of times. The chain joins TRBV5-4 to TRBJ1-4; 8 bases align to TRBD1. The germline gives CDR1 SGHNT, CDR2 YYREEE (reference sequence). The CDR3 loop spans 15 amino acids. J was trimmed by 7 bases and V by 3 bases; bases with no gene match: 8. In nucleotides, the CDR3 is TGTGCCAGCAGCTCGAAGACAGGGGACGTTGAAAAACTGTTTTTT. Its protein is CASSSKTGDVEKLFF.

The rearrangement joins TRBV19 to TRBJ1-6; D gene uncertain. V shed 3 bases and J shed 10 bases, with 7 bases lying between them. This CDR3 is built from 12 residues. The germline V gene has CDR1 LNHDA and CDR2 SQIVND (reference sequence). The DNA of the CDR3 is TGTGCCAGTAGTATCGGCGACTCACCCCTCCACTTT. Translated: CASSIGDSPLHF.

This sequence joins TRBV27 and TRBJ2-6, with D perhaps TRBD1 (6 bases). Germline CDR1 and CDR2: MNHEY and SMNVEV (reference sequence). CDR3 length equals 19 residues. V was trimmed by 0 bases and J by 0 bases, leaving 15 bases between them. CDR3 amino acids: CASSLSSDSVSSGANVLTF. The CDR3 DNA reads TGTGCCAGCAGTTTATCGTCGGACAGCGTTTCCTCTGGGGCCAACGTCCTGACTTTC.

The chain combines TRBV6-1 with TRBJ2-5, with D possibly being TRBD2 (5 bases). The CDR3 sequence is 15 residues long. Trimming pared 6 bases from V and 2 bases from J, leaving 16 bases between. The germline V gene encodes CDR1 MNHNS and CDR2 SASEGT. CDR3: CASSRAAPGQETQYF. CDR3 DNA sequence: TGTGCCAGCAGCCGAGCTGCTCCGGGACAAGAGACCCAGTACTTC.

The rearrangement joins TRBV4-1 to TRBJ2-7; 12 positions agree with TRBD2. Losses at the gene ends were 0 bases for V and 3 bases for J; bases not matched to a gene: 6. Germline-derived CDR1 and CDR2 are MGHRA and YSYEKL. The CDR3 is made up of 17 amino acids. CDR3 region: CASSQDRTSGTGYEQYF. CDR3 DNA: TGCGCCAGCAGCCAAGACCGGACTAGCGGGACCGGCTACGAGCAGTACTTC.

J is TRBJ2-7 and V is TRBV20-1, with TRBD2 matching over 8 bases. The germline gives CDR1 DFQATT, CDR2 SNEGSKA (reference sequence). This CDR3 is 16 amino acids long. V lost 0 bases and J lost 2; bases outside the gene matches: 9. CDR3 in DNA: TGCAGTGCTAGAGACCTACTAGCGGAGATTCCCTACGAGCAGTACTTC. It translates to CSARDLLAEIPYEQYF.

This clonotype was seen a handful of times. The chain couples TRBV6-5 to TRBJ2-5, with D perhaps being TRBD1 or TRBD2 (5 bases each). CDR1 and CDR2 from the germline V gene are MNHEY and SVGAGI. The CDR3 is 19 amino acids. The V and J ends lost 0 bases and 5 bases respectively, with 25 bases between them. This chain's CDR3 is CASSYSSSPGPVIEETQYF. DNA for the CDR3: TGTGCCAGCAGTTACTCCTCATCCCCGGGACCAGTGATAGAGGAGACCCAGTACTTC.

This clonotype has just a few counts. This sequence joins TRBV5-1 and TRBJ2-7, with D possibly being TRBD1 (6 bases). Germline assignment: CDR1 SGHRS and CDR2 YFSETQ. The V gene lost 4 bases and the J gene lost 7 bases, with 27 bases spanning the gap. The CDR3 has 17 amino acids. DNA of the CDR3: TGCGCCAGCAGCCAATCAGGTGGGGACACTTTCCACAGGGAGCAGTACTTC. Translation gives CASSQSGGDTFHREQYF.